In its sample, the clone carrying this T cell receptor beta chain was seen a few times. Antigen unknown. This specimen comes from a study of T cell responses to AZD1222 COVID-19 vaccine. Findings of the study overall: Repertoire collection took place solely once the T cell response had peaked. Spike-specific TCR breadth and depth grew following two AZD1222 doses.

Libraries were prepared by immunoSEQ multiplex PCR; TCRdb keeps only in-frame clonotypes and omits some of them. Among about 180,000 clones listed, 85% to 95% were seen once. V was clipped by 1 base and J by 3 bases, with 9 bases between them. The CDR3 is 15 residues long. CDR1 and CDR2 from the germline V gene are LGHNA and YNFKEQ. This TCR derives from an adult in good health. The chain couples TRBV4-2 to TRBJ2-2; D remains ambiguous. The input for sequencing was peripheral blood, taken on day 0 of AZD1222 vaccination. The CDR3 DNA reads as TGTGCCAGCAGCCAAGGACTTGGATACACCGGGGAGCTGTTTTTT. It specifies CASSQGLGYTGELFF.